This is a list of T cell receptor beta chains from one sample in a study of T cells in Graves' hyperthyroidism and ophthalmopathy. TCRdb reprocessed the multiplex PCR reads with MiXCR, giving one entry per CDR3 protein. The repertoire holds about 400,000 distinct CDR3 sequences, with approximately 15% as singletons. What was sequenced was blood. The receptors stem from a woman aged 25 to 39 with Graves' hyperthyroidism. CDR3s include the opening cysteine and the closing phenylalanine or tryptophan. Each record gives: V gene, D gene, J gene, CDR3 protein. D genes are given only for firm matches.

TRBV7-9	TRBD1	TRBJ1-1	CASSMTGGTEAFF
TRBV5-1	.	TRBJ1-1	CASSLVGELNTEAFF
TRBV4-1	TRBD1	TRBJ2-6	CASSQDSGGYLSGANVLTF
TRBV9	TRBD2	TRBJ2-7	CASSVDPSGPYEQYF
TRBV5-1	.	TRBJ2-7	CASSTRTGPYEQYF
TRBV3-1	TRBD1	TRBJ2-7	CASSLLPGQSSYEQYF
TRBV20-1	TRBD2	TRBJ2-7	CSARDHDSGRAGAYEQYF
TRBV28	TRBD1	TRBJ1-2	CASSLRGRGHGYTF
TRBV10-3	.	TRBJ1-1	CASEEQLNTEAFF
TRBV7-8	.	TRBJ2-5	CASSLLWQYQETQYF
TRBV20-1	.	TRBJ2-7	CSANFLAPYEQYF
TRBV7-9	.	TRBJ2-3	CASSLAYGIDTDTQYF
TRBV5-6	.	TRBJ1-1	CASSTRTTLNTEAFF
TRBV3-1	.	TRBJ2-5	CASSQDNREFRQETQYF
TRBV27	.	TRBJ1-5	CASSFGSYSNQPQHF
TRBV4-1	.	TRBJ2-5	CASSQESARGSETQYF
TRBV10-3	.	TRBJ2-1	CAISEVGGSNNEQFF
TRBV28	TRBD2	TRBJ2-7	CASRFSDSGRNNEQYF
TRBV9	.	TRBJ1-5	CASSYEGRQPQHF
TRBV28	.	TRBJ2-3	CASSPEGGAFKDTQYF
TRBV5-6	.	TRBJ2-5	CASSGGIGETQYF
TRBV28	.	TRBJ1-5	CASSFRTAQVQPQHF
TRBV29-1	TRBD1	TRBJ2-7	CSARTGNSYEQYF
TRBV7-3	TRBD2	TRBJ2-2	CASSLVGLAGGPGIEPNTGELFF
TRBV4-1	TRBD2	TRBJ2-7	CASSQEVAGRNEQYF
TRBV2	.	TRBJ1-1	CASSALSTEAFF
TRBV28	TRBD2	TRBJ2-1	CASSPRKSGRWNEQFF
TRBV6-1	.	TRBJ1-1	CATSFRWTEAFF
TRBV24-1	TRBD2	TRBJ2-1	CATSDNGGLAGAPTYNEQFF
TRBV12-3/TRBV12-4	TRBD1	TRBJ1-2	CASTRTGLGYGYTF
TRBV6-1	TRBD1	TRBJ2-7	CASSSQGAVEEQYF
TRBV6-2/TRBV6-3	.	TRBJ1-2	CASSYSIESSYTF
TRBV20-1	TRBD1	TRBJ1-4	CSARGMEGQGREKLFF
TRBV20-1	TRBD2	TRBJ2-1	CSAGLAGGREQFF
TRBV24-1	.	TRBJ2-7	CATSDSGTTYYEQYF
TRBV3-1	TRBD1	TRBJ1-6	CASSPTGTDHRGSYNSPLHF
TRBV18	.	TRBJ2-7	CASSPGSPGYEQYF
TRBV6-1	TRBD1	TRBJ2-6	CAIIKRQGSAGANVLTF
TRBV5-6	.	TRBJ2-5	CASSLGGRNKETQYF
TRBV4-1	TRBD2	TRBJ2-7	CASSPDRGGHEQYF
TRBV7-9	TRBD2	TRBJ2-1	CASSYLLARTYNEQFF
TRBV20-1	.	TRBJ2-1	CSAWNNEQFF
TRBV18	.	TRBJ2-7	CASSLGGFSYEQYF
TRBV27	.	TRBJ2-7	CASSFRWTEGGYEQYF
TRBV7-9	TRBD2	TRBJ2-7	CASSLVGSGHSYEQYF
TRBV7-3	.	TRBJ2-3	CASSQGGAAFTDTQYF
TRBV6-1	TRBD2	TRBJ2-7	CATVRGGGAYEQYF
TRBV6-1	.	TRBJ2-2	CASSEVDGLAGELFF
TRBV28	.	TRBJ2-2	CASSLSGNTGELFF